This T cell receptor (beta chain) appears in the sequencing data of a study of glioma-infiltrating T cells. The table lists this clonotype with many counts. With 6 bases removed from V and 5 bases from J, the gap between germline ends came to 16 bases. CDR1 and CDR2 from the germline V gene are ENHRY and SYGVKD. The CDR3 is 14 amino acids. The iRepertoire nested amplicon-rescue multiplex PCR amplified TCR alpha and beta CDR3s from RNA. TCRdb reanalysed the multiplex PCR reads using MiXCR and keeps one entry per CDR3 protein. This sample yields about 110,000 distinct CDR3 sequences, of which 25% to 30% are seen a single time; about 30% belongs to the top ten.

The rearrangement links TRBV10-3 to TRBJ2-5; D is tentatively TRBD1 or TRBD2 (5 bases each). The TCR originated in a human donor with low-grade glioma or glioblastoma, undergoing nonglioma brain surgery, or in good health (not recorded which). Input material: glioma tissue, nonneoplastic brain tissue, or PBMCs (not recorded which). The DNA for the CDR3 is TGTGCCATCAGCGCACCCCCCAGGGAGGAGACCCAGTACTTC. It translates to CAISAPPREETQYF.